Here is one T cell receptor (beta chain) with its context. Its antigen is not identified. TCRdb keeps only in-frame clones here, not all; method: immunoSEQ multiplex PCR. The sample has roughly 200,000 clones; just under 95% are singletons. This record comes from a study of T cell responses to AZD1222 COVID-19 vaccine. Whole-study results and caveats: Clonal diversity was possibly underestimated, and the donors were mostly white British, with more females. Just a handful of AZD1222 recipients were seropositive at baseline.

V lost 0 bases and J 3 bases, leaving 9 bases between the germline ends. CDR3 size: 14 residues. Looked up from germline, CDR1 is SGHDT and CDR2 is YYEEEE. The TCR sequence derives from an adult who received the MenACWY meningococcal vaccine as a control. The gene calls are TRBV5-6 and TRBJ1-2, with D possibly matching TRBD1 (6 bases). The source material was peripheral blood, sampled 28 days after the second dose of the MenACWY control vaccine. CDR3 loop: CASSLGTVDYGYTF. The CDR3 DNA reads as TGTGCCAGCAGCTTGGGGACAGTCGACTATGGCTACACCTTC.